The present entry profiles one T cell receptor (beta chain) with its context. Its matching antigen is unknown. TCRdb fed the 5' RACE reads into MiXCR, producing one record per CDR3 protein. The sample yields 150,000 to 250,000 distinct CDR3 sequences, about 13% seen once. The entry originates in a study of CD8 T cells in ankylosing spondylitis. The V gene lost 6 bases and the J gene lost 1 base, with 15 bases spanning the gap. The CDR3 spans 15 residues. Findings and caveats of the study: Ankylosing spondylitis blood appeared to carry a characteristic TCR beta motif of seven to nine highly homologous variants. CD8+ by phenotype, disease-linked clones were relatively rare in peripheral blood.

The origin of this receptor is a male donor with ankylosing spondylitis or in good health (not recorded which). The material sequenced was blood, either unsorted or a sorted T cell fraction (not recorded which). This chain connects TRBV12-3 or TRBV12-4 to TRBJ1-1; a weak D match, TRBD1 (6 bases). The CDR3 spells CASRTPRGGNTEAFF. The CDR3 DNA is TGTGCCAGCAGAACTCCCCGAGGGGGGAACACTGAAGCTTTCTTT.